These 3 T cell receptor beta chains came from one sample sequenced in a study of PD-1 blockade in classical Hodgkin lymphoma. Libraries were prepared by immunoSEQ multiplex PCR; TCRdb keeps only in-frame clonotypes and omits some of them. Among roughly 41,000 clones listed, about two thirds were seen once. Time point indicated: cycle 4 day 1 (C4D1), after about 6 weeks of nivolumab. Patients all relapsed after autologous stem cell transplantation, and there was variation in brentuximab vedotin exposure. Material: peripheral blood mononuclear cells (PBMCs), obtained before the fourth cycle of nivolumab. The source is a human donor with classical Hodgkin lymphoma.

V is TRBV9 and J is TRBJ1-2, with TRBD1 matching over 10 bases. The V segment lost 3 bases and the J segment 4 bases; nucleotides outside the gene matches: 12. The CDR3 spans 17 residues. Germline V gives CDR1 SGDLS, CDR2 YYNGEE. CDR3 sequence reads: CASSGGFTRDRGYGYTF. Written as DNA, the CDR3 is TGTGCCAGCAGCGGGGGGTTCACCCGGGACAGGGGCTATGGCTACACCTTC.

The chain is built from TRBV29-1 and TRBJ1-2; D remains ambiguous. The V and J ends lost 4 bases and 5 bases respectively, with 14 bases between them. The CDR3 contains 13 residues. Germline CDR1 reads SQVTM; CDR2 reads ANQGSEA. The CDR3: CSVGVPGLYGYTF. In DNA form, the CDR3 reads TGCAGCGTTGGCGTACCGGGATTATATGGCTACACCTTC.

The table lists this clone with a few counts. Within the sample, other DNA sequences also encode this same CDR3. The chain couples TRBV27 to TRBJ2-2; D unresolved. The CDR3 length is 11 residues. Germline lookup yields CDR1 MNHEY and CDR2 SMNVEV (reference sequence). Trimming cost V 8 bases and J 4 bases, with 5 bases left between them. The CDR3 region is CASSFTGELFF. DNA of the CDR3: TGTGCCAGCTCGTTCACCGGGGAGCTGTTTTTT.